The entry below gives a single TCR beta chain sequence along with its context. Its specificity is not known. This record comes from a study of cytomegalovirus exposure and HLA in healthy donors. Primers for the PCR totalled 60 Vbeta and 13 Jbeta. Only in-frame clones appear in the TCRdb table, and some are missing; sequencing was by immunoSEQ multiplex PCR. This sample has 130,000 or so clones, with 81% found just once. The trim removed 0 bases at V and 0 bases at J, leaving 6 bases unmatched. The germline CDR1 and CDR2 sequences are SGHDT and YYEEEE. The CDR3 is 18 amino acids. Study results and limitations: Reported findings show TCR beta sequences accurately forecast HLA-A and HLA-B alleles in most subjects. As a later analysis showed, a missense DCLRE1C variant was linked to trimming of TCR beta V- and J-genes. Associated with cytomegalovirus, according to the listing, were 150 to 200 TCR beta chains. Researchers reported from a later analysis that most CMV-associated TCR beta chains appeared HLA-restricted.

The sample taken for sequencing was PBMCs. The chain joins TRBV5-6 to TRBJ2-6; 7 bases are shared with TRBD2. The TCR sequence derives from a woman aged 40 to 55 in good health and CMV-seronegative. The CDR3 spells CASSLAGGRDSGANVLTF. The CDR3 DNA is TGTGCCAGCAGCTTGGCCGGAGGGAGGGACTCTGGGGCCAACGTCCTGACTTTC.